The 8 T cell receptor beta chains listed next were all sequenced from one sample in a study of Graves' ophthalmopathy and Graves' hyperthyroidism. CDR3 regions of TCR beta were amplified from RNA transcripts. Second-round multiplex PCR followed a first-round RT-PCR using HTBI primers. Each CDR3 protein gets one entry after TCRdb re-called the multiplex PCR reads with MiXCR. The sample records about 740,000 distinct CDR3 sequences, 40% being singletons. The sequencing input was peripheral blood. These receptors were taken from an adult man with Graves' ophthalmopathy.

This clonotype was seen ten or more times. This chain joins TRBV12-3 or TRBV12-4 and TRBJ1-1; tentative D call: TRBD1 (6 bases). This CDR3 comprises 15 residues. V lost 5 bases and J lost 1, with 14 bases in between. CDR3 sequence reads: CASSGPGHQNTEAFF. The CDR3 nucleotides are TGTGCCAGCAGTGGACCGGGACACCAGAACACTGAAGCTTTCTTT.

This clonotype was picked up a small number of times. This chain joins TRBV6-5 and TRBJ1-1, with D possibly TRBD1 on 6 matching bases. This CDR3 contains 13 residues. Trimming took off 5 bases at V and 7 bases at J, with 14 bases between the two ends. Germline assignment: CDR1 MNHEY and CDR2 SVGAGI. The CDR3 loop reads CASSPGGRNEAFF. DNA for the CDR3: TGTGCCAGCAGTCCTGGGGGCCGGAATGAAGCTTTCTTT.

As concerns this clonotype: Relative to the germline gene, one junction end is altered; a read error may explain this. Here the CDR3 reads CSVMGQMNTEAFF. The DNA for the CDR3 is TGCAGCGTTATGGGACAGATGAACACTGAGGCTTTCTTT. The chain couples TRBV29-1 to TRBJ1-1; 7 nucleotides line up with TRBD1. The CDR3 has 13 amino acids. Germline CDR1 reads SQVTM; CDR2 reads ANQGSEA. Full variable domain (missing parts from reference TRBV29-1 and TRBJ1-1): SAVISQKPSRDICQRGTSLTIQCQVDSQVTMMFWYRQQPGQSLTLIATANQGSEATYESGFVIDKFPISRPNLTFSTLTVSNMSPEDSSIYLCSVMGQMNTEAFFGQGTRLTVV.

This clonotype showed up just a few times. V usage is TRBV20-1 and J usage is TRBJ2-7; 8 positions match TRBD1. Germline loops: CDR1 DFQATT, CDR2 SNEGSKA (reference sequence). V lost 1 base, J lost 3 bases, and 5 bases stayed unmatched. The CDR3 sequence is 14 residues long. The DNA of the CDR3 is TGCAGTGCTAGAGGGCAGGGGGCAATCTACGAGCAGTACTTC. Translating gives CSARGQGAIYEQYF.

The rearrangement joins TRBV20-1 to TRBJ1-4, with D uncertain. CDR1 is DFQATT and CDR2 is SNEGSKA in the germline V gene (reference sequence). The CDR3 covers 14 residues. Trimming pared 6 bases from V and 10 bases from J, leaving 21 bases between. The CDR3, as DNA: TGCAGTGCGGAACCCACAGTAATCTCTGGAAAACTGTTTTTT. It encodes CSAEPTVISGKLFF.

This rearrangement joins TRBV9 to TRBJ1-5; TRBD1 matches at 9 bases. Trimming took 4 bases from V and 6 from J; bases not matched to a gene: 8. The CDR3 totals 15 residues. CDR1 and CDR2 from the germline V gene are SGDLS and YYNGEE. CDR3 sequence reads: CASSRAQGAGQPQHF. For the CDR3, the DNA is TGTGCCAGCAGCCGCGCACAGGGGGCTGGTCAGCCCCAGCATTTT.

This clonotype was counted a few times. The chain employs TRBV20-1 and TRBJ2-7, with TRBD2 matching over 13 bases. Trimming removed 5 bases from V and 2 bases from J; junction bases left unmatched: 9. This CDR3 contains 16 residues. Germline V CDR1 and CDR2: DFQATT, SNEGSKA (reference sequence). CDR3: CSAPGTSGINAYEQYF. For the CDR3, the DNA is TGCAGTGCTCCCGGGACTAGCGGGATTAATGCCTACGAGCAGTACTTC.

This clonotype has a handful of counts. The genes are TRBV6-5 and TRBJ1-2; 7 bases align to TRBD1. Germline V CDR1 and CDR2: MNHEY, SVGAGI. Losses at the gene ends were 6 bases for V and 10 bases for J; bases not matched to a gene: 5. CDR3 length equals 11 residues. CDR3 sequence reads: CASRGTEIYTF. CDR3 DNA: TGTGCCAGCAGAGGGACAGAGATCTACACCTTC.